This TCR beta chain was sequenced in a study of T cell clones after liver transplantation. Study information: Post-transplant blood was tracked for graft-donor-reactive T cell clones identified in a pre-transplant mixed lymphocyte reaction. Apart from three HCV-positive recipients, transplants were for non-autoimmune, non-viral reasons.

Study-level findings and limits: The donor-reactive repertoire was only partly measurable in a couple of subjects, lacking donor cells. Compared with third party-reactive sequences, donor-reactive ones declined more, independent of withdrawal success.

TCRdb keeps only in-frame clones here, not all; method: immunoSEQ multiplex PCR. The data hold around 100,000 clones, with around 84% observed a single time. The CDR3 sequence is 14 residues long. Trimming shortened V by 2 bases and J by 5 bases, and 9 bases separated the two germline ends. The germline V gene encodes CDR1 LGHNT and CDR2 FRNRAP. About this clone: Its antigen is still unknown.

The chain links TRBV12-5 to TRBJ2-2; D is ambiguous. The receptor comes from a human patient who received a liver transplant. Some T cells may be supplied by the graft donor. The specimen was CD4+ T cells from blood, collected approximately 4 years after liver transplant. The CDR3 protein is CASGLLKATGELFF. The CDR3 DNA is TGTGCTAGTGGTTTGTTAAAGGCAACCGGGGAGCTGTTTTTT.